The text below deals with one TCR beta chain. As yet, its antigen is unknown. Per the germline V gene, CDR1 is MNHEY and CDR2 is SMNVEV (reference sequence). CDR3 length equals 14 residues. V lost 6 bases and J lost 0; bases outside the gene matches: 2. These data are taken from a study of cytotoxic CD8 clonotypes in ibrutinib-treated CLL. General study results and limits: Clonality increased at ibrutinib response and stayed stable in sustained remission. At progression, however, it fell back toward baseline. For progressing versus sustained-remission patients, sampling times were not the same.

TCRdb's copy holds only in-frame clones and misses some; the assay was immunoSEQ multiplex PCR. This table has 110,000 to 150,000 clones, roughly 77% appearing once. The receptor's source is a human donor with chronic lymphocytic leukemia. The input for sequencing was PBMCs, taken after 12 months of ibrutinib treatment. The genes are TRBV27 and TRBJ2-1, with 7 positions matching TRBD2. As DNA, the CDR3 is TGTGCCAGCAGAGCGGGGAGCTCCTACAATGAGCAGTTCTTC. Protein: CASRAGSSYNEQFF.